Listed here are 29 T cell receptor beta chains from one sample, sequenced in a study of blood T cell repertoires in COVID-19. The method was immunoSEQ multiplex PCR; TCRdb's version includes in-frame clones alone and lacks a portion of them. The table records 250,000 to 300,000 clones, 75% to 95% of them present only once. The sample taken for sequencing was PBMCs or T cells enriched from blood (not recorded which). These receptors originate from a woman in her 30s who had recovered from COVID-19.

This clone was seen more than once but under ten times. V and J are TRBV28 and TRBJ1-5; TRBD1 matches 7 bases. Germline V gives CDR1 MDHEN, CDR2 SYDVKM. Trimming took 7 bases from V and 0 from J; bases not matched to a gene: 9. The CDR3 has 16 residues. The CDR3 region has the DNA TGTGCCAGCACTATGGCAGGGGGATATAGCAATCAGCCCCAGCATTTT. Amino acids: CASTMAGGYSNQPQHF.

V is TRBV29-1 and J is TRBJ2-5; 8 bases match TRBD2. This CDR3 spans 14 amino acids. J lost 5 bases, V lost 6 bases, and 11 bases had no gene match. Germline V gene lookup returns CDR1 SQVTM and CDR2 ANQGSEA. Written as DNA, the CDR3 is TGCAGCGTGGCTAGGACTAGCTCCCTGGAGACCCAGTACTTC. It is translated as CSVARTSSLETQYF.

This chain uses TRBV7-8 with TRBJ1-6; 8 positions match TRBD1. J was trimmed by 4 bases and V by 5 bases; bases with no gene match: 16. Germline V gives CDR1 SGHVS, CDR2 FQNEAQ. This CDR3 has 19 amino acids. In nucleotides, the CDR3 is TGTGCCAGCAGCCCACGTCCCGGGACAGGATCGGCGTATAATTCACCCCTCCACTTT. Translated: CASSPRPGTGSAYNSPLHF. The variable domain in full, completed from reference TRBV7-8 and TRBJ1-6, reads GAGVSQSPRYKVAKRGQDVALRCDPISGHVSLFWYQQALGQGPEFLTYFQNEAQLDKSGLPSDRFFAERPEGSVSTLKIQRTQQEDSAVYLCASSPRPGTGSAYNSPLHFGNGTRLTVT.

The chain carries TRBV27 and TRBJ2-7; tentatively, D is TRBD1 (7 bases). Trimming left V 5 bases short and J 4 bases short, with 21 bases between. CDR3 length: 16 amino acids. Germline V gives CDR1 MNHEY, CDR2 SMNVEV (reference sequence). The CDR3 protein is CASSPIQGQGGYEQYF. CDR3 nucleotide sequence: TGTGCCAGCAGTCCCATACAGGGTCAGGGGGGTTACGAGCAGTACTTC.

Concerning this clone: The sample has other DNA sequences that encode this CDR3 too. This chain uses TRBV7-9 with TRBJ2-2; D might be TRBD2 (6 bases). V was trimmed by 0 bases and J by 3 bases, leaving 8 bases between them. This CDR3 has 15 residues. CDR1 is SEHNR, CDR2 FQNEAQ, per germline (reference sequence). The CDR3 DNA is TGTGCCAGCAGCTTAGCGAGCGGGTACACCGGGGAGCTGTTTTTT. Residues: CASSLASGYTGELFF.

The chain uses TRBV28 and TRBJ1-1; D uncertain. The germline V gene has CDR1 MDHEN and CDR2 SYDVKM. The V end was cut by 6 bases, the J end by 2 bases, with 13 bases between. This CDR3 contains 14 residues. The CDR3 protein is CASSPFRFNTEAFF. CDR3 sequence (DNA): TGTGCCAGCAGCCCCTTCAGGTTCAACACTGAAGCTTTCTTT.

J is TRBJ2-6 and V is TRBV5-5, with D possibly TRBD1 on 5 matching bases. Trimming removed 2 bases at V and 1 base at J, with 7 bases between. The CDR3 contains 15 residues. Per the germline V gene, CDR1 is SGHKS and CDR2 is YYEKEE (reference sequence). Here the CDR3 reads CASSLQESGANVLTF. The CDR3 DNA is TGTGCCAGCAGCTTACAGGAGTCTGGGGCCAACGTCCTGACTTTC.

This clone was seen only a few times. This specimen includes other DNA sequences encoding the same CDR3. The CDR3 nucleotides read TGCAGCGTTGACAGGGGGAACACCGGGGAGCTGTTTTTT. Amino acid sequence: CSVDRGNTGELFF. The genes are TRBV29-1 and TRBJ2-2; D may be TRBD1 (6 bases). The germline V gene has CDR1 SQVTM and CDR2 ANQGSEA. The V end lost 3 bases, the J end lost 1 base, and 6 bases lay between the germline ends. This CDR3 is 13 amino acids long.

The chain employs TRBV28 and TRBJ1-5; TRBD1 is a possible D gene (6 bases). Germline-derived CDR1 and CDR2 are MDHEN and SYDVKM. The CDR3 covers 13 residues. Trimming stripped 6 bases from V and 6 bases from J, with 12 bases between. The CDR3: CASRTGSGQPQHF. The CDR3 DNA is TGTGCCAGCAGAACAGGGTCGGGTCAGCCCCAGCATTTT.

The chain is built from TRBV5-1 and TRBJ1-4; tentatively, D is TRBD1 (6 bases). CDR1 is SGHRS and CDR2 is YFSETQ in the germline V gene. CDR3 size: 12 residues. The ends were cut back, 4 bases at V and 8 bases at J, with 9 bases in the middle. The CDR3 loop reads CASSIQGEKLFF. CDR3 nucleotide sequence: TGCGCCAGCAGCATACAGGGAGAAAAACTGTTTTTT.

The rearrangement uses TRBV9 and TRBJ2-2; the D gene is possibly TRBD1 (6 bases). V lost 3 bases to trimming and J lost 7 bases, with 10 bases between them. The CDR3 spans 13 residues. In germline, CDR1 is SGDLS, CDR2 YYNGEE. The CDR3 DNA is TGTGCCAGCAGCGGCCACAGGGACGGGGAGCTGTTTTTT. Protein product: CASSGHRDGELFF.

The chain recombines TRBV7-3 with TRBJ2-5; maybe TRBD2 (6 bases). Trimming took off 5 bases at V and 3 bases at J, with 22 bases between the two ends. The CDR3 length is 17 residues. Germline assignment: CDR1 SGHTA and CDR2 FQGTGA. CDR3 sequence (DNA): TGTGCCAGCAGCCGCGGGACGGCGGGGCAGGAGGAAGAGACCCAGTACTTC. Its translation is CASSRGTAGQEEETQYF.

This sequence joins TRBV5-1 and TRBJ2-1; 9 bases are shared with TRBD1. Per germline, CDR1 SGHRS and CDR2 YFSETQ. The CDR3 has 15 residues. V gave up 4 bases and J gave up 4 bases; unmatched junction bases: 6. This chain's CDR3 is CASSLGQGSYNEQFF. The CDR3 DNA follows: TGCGCCAGCAGCCTCGGACAGGGGTCGTACAATGAGCAGTTCTTC.

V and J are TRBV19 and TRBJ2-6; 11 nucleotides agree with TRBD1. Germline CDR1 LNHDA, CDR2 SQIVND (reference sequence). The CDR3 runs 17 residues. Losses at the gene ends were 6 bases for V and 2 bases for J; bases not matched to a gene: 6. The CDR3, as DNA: TGTGCCAGTAGGTCCGGGACAGGGGGAACTGGGGCCAACGTCCTGACTTTC. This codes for CASRSGTGGTGANVLTF.

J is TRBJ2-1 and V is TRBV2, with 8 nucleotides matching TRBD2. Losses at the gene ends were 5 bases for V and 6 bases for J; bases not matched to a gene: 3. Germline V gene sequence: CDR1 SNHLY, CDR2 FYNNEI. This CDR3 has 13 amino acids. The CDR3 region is CASSRLAGNEQFF. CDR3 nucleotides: TGTGCCAGCAGTCGGCTAGCGGGCAATGAGCAGTTCTTC.

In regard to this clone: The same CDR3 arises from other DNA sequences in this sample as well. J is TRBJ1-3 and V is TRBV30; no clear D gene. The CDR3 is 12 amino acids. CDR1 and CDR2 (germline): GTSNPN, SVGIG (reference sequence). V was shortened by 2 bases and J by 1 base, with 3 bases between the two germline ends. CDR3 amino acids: CAWSLSGNTIYF. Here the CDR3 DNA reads TGTGCCTGGAGTCTTTCTGGAAACACCATATATTTT. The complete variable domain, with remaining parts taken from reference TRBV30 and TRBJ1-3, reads SQTIHQWPATLVQPVGSPLSLECTVEGTSNPNLYWYRQAAGRGLQLLFYSVGIGQISSEVPQNLSASRPQDRQFILSSKKLLLSDSGFYLCAWSLSGNTIYFGEGSWLTVV.

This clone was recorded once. CDR3 amino acids: CASSTGGQNSPLHF. For the CDR3, the DNA is TGTGCCAGTAGTACAGGGGGACAAAATTCACCCCTCCACTTT. The gene calls are TRBV19 and TRBJ1-6; 7 positions match TRBD1. Germline CDR1 LNHDA, CDR2 SQIVND (reference sequence). V was clipped by 4 bases and J by 7 bases; unmatched bases: 4. The CDR3 spans 14 residues. Supplemented by reference TRBV19 and TRBJ1-6, the full variable domain reads DGGITQSPKYLFRKEGQNVTLSCEQNLNHDAMYWYRQDPGQGLRLIYYSQIVNDFQKGDIAEGYSVSREKKESFPLTVTSAQKNPTAFYLCASSTGGQNSPLHFGNGTRLTVT.

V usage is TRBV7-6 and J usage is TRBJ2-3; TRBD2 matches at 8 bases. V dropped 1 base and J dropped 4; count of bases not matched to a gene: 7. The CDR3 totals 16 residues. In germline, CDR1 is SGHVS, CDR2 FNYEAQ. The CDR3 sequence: CASSLGAGGGPDTQYF. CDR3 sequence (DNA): TGTGCCAGCAGCTTAGGGGCGGGAGGAGGTCCAGATACGCAGTATTTT.

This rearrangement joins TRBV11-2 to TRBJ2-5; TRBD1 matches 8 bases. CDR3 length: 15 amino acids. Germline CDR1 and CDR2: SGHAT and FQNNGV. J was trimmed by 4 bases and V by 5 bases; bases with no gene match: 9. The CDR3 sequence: CASSPHAGGGETQYF. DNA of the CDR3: TGTGCCAGCAGCCCCCATGCAGGGGGCGGAGAGACCCAGTACTTC.

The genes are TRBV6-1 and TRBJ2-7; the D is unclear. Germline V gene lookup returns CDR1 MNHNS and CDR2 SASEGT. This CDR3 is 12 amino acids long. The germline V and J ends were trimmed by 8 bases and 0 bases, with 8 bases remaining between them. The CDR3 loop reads CASGHSSYEQYF. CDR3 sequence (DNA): TGTGCCAGCGGCCACAGCTCCTACGAGCAGTACTTC.

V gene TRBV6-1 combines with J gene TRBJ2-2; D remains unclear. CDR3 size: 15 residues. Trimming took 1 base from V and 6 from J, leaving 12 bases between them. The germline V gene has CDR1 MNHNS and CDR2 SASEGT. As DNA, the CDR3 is TGTGCCAGCAGTGAAGACAGAATAGTGTCCGGGGAGCTGTTTTTT. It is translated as CASSEDRIVSGELFF.

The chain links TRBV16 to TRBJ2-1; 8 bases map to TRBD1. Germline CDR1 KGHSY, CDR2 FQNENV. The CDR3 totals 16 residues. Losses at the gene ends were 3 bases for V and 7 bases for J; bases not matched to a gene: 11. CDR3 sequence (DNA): TGTGCCAGCAGCCAGTCCGGACAGGGCGCGGTTAATGAGCAGTTCTTC. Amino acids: CASSQSGQGAVNEQFF.

The CDR3 nucleotides are TGTGCCAGCAGTCTTAACAGGGGAGATCAGCCCCAGCATTTT. Protein: CASSLNRGDQPQHF. The V gene is TRBV27, the J gene TRBJ1-5, with 7 bases that match TRBD1. Germline V CDR1 and CDR2: MNHEY, SMNVEV (reference sequence). V was clipped by 5 bases and J by 5 bases; unmatched bases: 6. The CDR3 has 14 residues.

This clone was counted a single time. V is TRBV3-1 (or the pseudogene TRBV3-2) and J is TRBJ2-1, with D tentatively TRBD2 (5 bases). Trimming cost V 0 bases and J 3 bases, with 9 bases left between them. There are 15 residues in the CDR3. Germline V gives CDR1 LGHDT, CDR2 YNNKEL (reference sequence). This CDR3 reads CASSQEPGIYNEQFF. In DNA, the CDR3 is TGTGCCAGCAGCCAAGAGCCGGGAATCTACAATGAGCAGTTCTTC.

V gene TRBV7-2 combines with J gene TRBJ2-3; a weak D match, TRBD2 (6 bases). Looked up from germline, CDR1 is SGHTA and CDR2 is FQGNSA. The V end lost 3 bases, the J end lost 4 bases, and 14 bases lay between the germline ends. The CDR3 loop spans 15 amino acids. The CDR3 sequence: CASSFGTGFADTQYF. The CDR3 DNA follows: TGTGCCAGCAGCTTTGGGACTGGCTTCGCAGATACGCAGTATTTT.

This CDR3 is CASSPLPGQISGLPQSTDTQYF. The DNA of the CDR3 is TGTGCCAGCTCACCCCTACCGGGACAGATAAGCGGGCTTCCCCAAAGCACAGATACGCAGTATTTT. The J gene is TRBJ2-3, the V gene TRBV18, with D maybe TRBD1 (7 bases). The length of the CDR3 is 22 residues. CDR1 KGHSH and CDR2 LQKENI come from the germline V gene. V lost 3 bases, J lost 0 bases, and 31 bases lay in between. Combining the CDR3 with reference TRBV18 and TRBJ2-3 gives the whole variable domain NAGVMQNPRHLVRRRGQEARLRCSPMKGHSHVYWYRQLPEEGLKFMVYLQKENIIDESGMPKERFSAEFPKEGPSILRIQQVVRGDSAAYFCASSPLPGQISGLPQSTDTQYFGPGTRLTVL.

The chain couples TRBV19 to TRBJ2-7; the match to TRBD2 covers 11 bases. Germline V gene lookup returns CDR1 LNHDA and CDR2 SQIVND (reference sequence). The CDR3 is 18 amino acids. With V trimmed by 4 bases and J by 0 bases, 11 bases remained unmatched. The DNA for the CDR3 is TGTGCCAGTAGTACCTCCGGGACTAGCGGAGGGAGCTCCTACGAGCAGTACTTC. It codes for CASSTSGTSGGSSYEQYF.

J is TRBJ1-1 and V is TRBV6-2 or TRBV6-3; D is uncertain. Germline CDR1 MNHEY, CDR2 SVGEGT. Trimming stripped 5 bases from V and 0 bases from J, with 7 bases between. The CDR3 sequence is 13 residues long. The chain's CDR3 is CASSPQMNTEAFF. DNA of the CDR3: TGTGCCAGCAGTCCACAAATGAACACTGAAGCTTTCTTT.

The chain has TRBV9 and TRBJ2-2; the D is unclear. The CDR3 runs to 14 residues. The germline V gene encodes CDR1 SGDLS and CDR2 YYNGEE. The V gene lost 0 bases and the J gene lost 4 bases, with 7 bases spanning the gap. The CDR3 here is CASSVAQITGELFF. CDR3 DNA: TGTGCCAGCAGCGTAGCCCAGATCACCGGGGAGCTGTTTTTT.